A selection of T cell receptor beta chains follows, all from one sample in a study of T cells in Graves' hyperthyroidism and ophthalmopathy. One entry per CDR3 protein results from TCRdb running MiXCR on the multiplex PCR reads. The sample consists of hundreds of thousands of distinct CDR3 sequences, approximately 15% of them appearing once. Source material: blood. The receptors were sampled from a woman aged 18-29 years with Graves' hyperthyroidism. The CDR3 runs from the conserved cysteine through the conserved F or W. The D gene is left open where the match is weak. Clone size is shown for a subset of rows, as once, few, many or a class of expanded clone.

j_call d_call clone_size v_call cdr3_aa cdr3_nt
TRBJ2-3 TRBD2 many TRBV3-1 CASSQAWTSGRASTDTQYF TGTGCCAGCAGCCAAGCGTGGACTAGCGGGCGTGCTAGCACAGATACGCAGTATTTT
TRBJ2-7 TRBD1 many TRBV12-3/TRBV12-4 CASSFGTGAGEQYF TGTGCCAGCAGTTTCGGGACAGGAGCCGGCGAGCAGTACTTC
TRBJ1-2 TRBD1 many TRBV28 CASNPDRVGRGYTF TGTGCCAGCAACCCTGACAGGGTAGGACGTGGCTACACCTTC
TRBJ2-5 NA NA TRBV6-5 CASSYSAVQETQYF TGTGCCAGCAGTTACTCGGCGGTTCAAGAGACCCAGTACTTC
TRBJ1-1 NA many TRBV12-3/TRBV12-4 CASRPTLDTEAFF TGTGCCAGCAGGCCCACCCTGGACACTGAAGCTTTCTTT
TRBJ1-2 TRBD1 few TRBV30 CAWSTRSGGTAINYGYTF TGTGCCTGGAGTACTAGGTCGGGGGGGACAGCCATTAACTATGGCTACACCTTC
TRBJ2-1 TRBD1 few TRBV5-6 CASSEIPGQTYNEQFF TGTGCCAGCAGCGAGATTCCGGGACAGACCTACAATGAGCAGTTCTTC
TRBJ2-7 TRBD1 NA TRBV19 CASSQTGTGGIYEQYF TGTGCCAGTAGCCAAACCGGGACAGGGGGAATCTACGAGCAGTACTTC
TRBJ2-7 NA many TRBV7-2 CASSLGSILGEQYF TGTGCCAGCAGCCTGGGTTCGATCTTGGGAGAGCAGTACTTC
TRBJ2-7 TRBD2 many TRBV7-9 CASSPVKKRLAGIYEQYF TGTGCCAGCAGCCCGGTGAAGAAGCGGCTAGCGGGGATTTACGAGCAGTACTTC
TRBJ2-7 NA many TRBV6-1 CASSEATGLPGSNEQYF TGTGCCAGCAGTGAAGCGACCGGACTCCCGGGCAGTAACGAGCAGTACTTC
TRBJ2-1 NA many TRBV20-1 CSARDKYNEQFF TGCAGTGCTAGGGACAAGTACAATGAGCAGTTCTTC
TRBJ1-1 NA many TRBV12-3/TRBV12-4 CASSSWTVLNTEAFF TGTGCCAGCAGTTCTTGGACAGTCCTGAACACTGAAGCTTTCTTT
TRBJ1-2 NA many TRBV20-1 CSARAPTVPYGYTF TGCAGTGCTAGAGCCCCGACAGTCCCCTATGGCTACACCTTC
TRBJ1-1 NA many TRBV5-1 CASSLTATAVNTEAFF TGCGCCAGCAGTCTGACAGCCACGGCAGTGAACACTGAAGCTTTCTTT
TRBJ1-1 NA few TRBV29-1 CSVRFLENTEAFF TGCAGCGTCCGATTTTTAGAAAACACTGAAGCTTTCTTT
TRBJ2-1 NA many TRBV11-2 CASSFGTSSYNEQFF TGTGCCAGCAGCTTTGGGACCTCTTCCTACAATGAGCAGTTCTTC
TRBJ2-2 TRBD2 many TRBV11-2 CASSKLAGRPGELFF TGTGCCAGCAGTAAACTAGCGGGCCGACCCGGGGAGCTGTTTTTT
TRBJ2-5 NA few TRBV5-1 CASSFRLQQETQYF TGCGCCAGCAGCTTTCGTTTGCAGCAAGAGACCCAGTACTTC
TRBJ2-2 TRBD2 NA TRBV6-9 CASSYPPGSGGGGTGELFF TGTGCCAGCAGTTACCCCCCGGGGAGCGGGGGGGGGGGTACCGGGGAGCTGTTTTTT
TRBJ1-2 NA NA TRBV19 CASSIDQGRGGYTF TGTGCCAGTAGTATAGATCAGGGGCGTGGTGGCTACACCTTC
TRBJ2-1 TRBD2 NA TRBV10-3 CAISGQGRSKAWNSGRSYNEQFF TGTGCCATCAGTGGTCAAGGACGTTCGAAGGCCTGGAACAGCGGGAGATCCTACAATGAGCAGTTCTTC
TRBJ1-1 NA NA TRBV5-1 CASSLGTGMNTEAFF TGCGCCAGCAGCTTGGGTACAGGGATGAACACTGAAGCTTTCTTT
TRBJ2-2 NA NA TRBV7-9 CASSLVGGDAGELFF TGTGCCAGCAGCTTAGTAGGCGGGGACGCCGGGGAGCTGTTTTTT
TRBJ1-5 NA NA TRBV19 CASQKPGVQPQHF TGTGCCAGTCAAAAACCGGGGGTCCAGCCCCAGCATTTT
TRBJ2-1 TRBD2 many TRBV28 CASSQREGLFNEQFF TGTGCCAGCAGTCAACGGGAGGGCCTGTTCAATGAGCAGTTCTTC
TRBJ2-1 NA few TRBV6-5 CASSYSWGLNEQFF TGTGCCAGCAGTTACTCCTGGGGGCTCAATGAGCAGTTCTTC
TRBJ2-1 TRBD2 once TRBV28 CASSFRGRAGNEQFF TGTGCCAGCAGCTTTCGGGGGAGGGCCGGAAATGAGCAGTTCTTC
TRBJ1-2 TRBD1 NA TRBV2 CASSPPDRGRNGYTF TGTGCCAGCAGTCCACCGGACAGGGGGAGGAATGGCTACACCTTC
TRBJ2-7 NA few TRBV7-2 CASSPIWGDGYEQYF TGTGCCAGCAGCCCAATTTGGGGAGACGGTTACGAGCAGTACTTC
TRBJ1-1 NA many TRBV12-3/TRBV12-4 CASSLLGYRHTRSTEAFF TGTGCCAGCAGTTTACTGGGCTACAGGCATACGCGTAGCACTGAAGCTTTCTTT
TRBJ1-1 NA NA TRBV12-3/TRBV12-4 CASSRGVLTEAFF TGTGCCAGCAGTCGGGGTGTTTTAACTGAAGCTTTCTTT
TRBJ2-1 NA NA TRBV14 CASSQDLGGTGADDEQFF TGTGCCAGCAGCCAAGATCTTGGGGGCACTGGCGCTGACGATGAGCAGTTCTTC
TRBJ1-1 NA many TRBV15 CATSRERTVNTEAFF TGTGCCACCAGCAGAGAAAGGACGGTGAACACTGAAGCTTTCTTT
TRBJ1-1 TRBD1 many TRBV20-1 CSARTGAMNTEAFF TGCAGTGCTAGAACAGGGGCAATGAACACTGAAGCTTTCTTT
TRBJ2-2 NA NA TRBV7-2 CASSSSGVGGELFF TGTGCCAGCAGCTCGTCCGGAGTAGGCGGGGAGCTGTTTTTT
TRBJ1-2 TRBD1 NA TRBV4-1 CASSQAGTGNYGYTF TGCGCCAGCAGCCAAGCCGGGACAGGGAACTATGGCTACACCTTC
TRBJ2-7 TRBD1 many TRBV20-1 CSARTRWTGGRGIPYEQYF TGCAGTGCTAGGACGAGGTGGACAGGGGGTCGGGGGATTCCGTACGAGCAGTACTTC
TRBJ2-5 TRBD2 NA TRBV11-2 CASSLGGGGTQYF TGTGCCAGCAGCTTAGGTGGCGGGGGGACCCAGTACTTC
TRBJ1-1 NA few TRBV20-1 CSARVWTDLGDTEAFF TGCAGTGCTAGAGTATGGACAGACCTAGGGGACACTGAAGCTTTCTTT
TRBJ1-6 NA few TRBV7-2 CASSPIRTEAPLHF TGTGCCAGCAGCCCGATTAGGACGGAGGCACCCCTCCACTTT
TRBJ2-7 NA many TRBV10-3 CAIKASLLHEQYF TGTGCCATCAAGGCTAGCCTTTTACACGAGCAGTACTTC
TRBJ1-2 NA NA TRBV7-9 CASSLGVVSGGYTF TGTGCCAGCAGCTTAGGTGTTGTTAGTGGCGGCTACACCTTC
TRBJ1-4 TRBD1 NA TRBV6-2/TRBV6-3 CASSNDRDRLFF TGTGCCAGCAGTAACGACAGGGATCGACTGTTTTTT
TRBJ2-5 TRBD2 many TRBV3-1 CASSQELAAETQYF TGTGCCAGCAGCCAAGAACTAGCGGCGGAGACCCAGTACTTC
TRBJ1-2 TRBD1 many TRBV28 CASNPDRVRGYTF TGTGCCAGCAACCCCGACAGGGTCCGTGGCTACACCTTC
TRBJ2-7 TRBD1 many TRBV20-1 CSASGTGSSYEQYF TGCAGTGCGTCCGGGACAGGGAGCTCCTACGAGCAGTACTTC
TRBJ1-6 TRBD1 many TRBV28 CASSLTGGFGNSPLHF TGTGCCAGCAGTTTGACAGGGGGCTTTGGGAATTCACCCCTCCACTTT
TRBJ2-5 TRBD1 few TRBV29-1 CSVNRGETQYF TGCAGCGTAAACAGGGGAGAGACCCAGTACTTC
TRBJ1-2 NA few TRBV25-1 CASSERGGSYGYTF TGTGCCAGCAGTGAACGGGGCGGATCCTATGGCTACACCTTC
TRBJ2-7 NA NA TRBV5-1 CASSPTVHNKQYF TGCGCCAGCAGCCCCACGGTTCACAATAAGCAGTACTTC
TRBJ1-5 NA few TRBV24-1 CATSDSGGGNQPQHF TGTGCCACCAGTGATTCTGGAGGGGGCAATCAGCCCCAGCATTTT